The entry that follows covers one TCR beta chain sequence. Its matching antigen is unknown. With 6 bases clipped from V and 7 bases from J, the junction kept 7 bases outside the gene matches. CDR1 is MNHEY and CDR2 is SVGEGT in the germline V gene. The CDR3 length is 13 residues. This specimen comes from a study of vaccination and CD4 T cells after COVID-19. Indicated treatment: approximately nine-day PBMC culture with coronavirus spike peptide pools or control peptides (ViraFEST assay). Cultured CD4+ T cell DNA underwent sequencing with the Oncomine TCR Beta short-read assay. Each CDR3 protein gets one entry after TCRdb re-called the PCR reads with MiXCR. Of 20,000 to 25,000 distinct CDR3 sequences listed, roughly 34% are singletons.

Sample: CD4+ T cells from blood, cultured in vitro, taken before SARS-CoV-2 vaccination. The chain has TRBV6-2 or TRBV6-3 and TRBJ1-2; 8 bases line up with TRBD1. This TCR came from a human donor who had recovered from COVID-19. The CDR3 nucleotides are TGTGCCAGCAGCCCCGACAGGGGAGGTGGCTACACCTTC. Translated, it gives CASSPDRGGGYTF.